Listed below are T cell receptor beta chains from one sample, sequenced in a study of cytomegalovirus exposure and HLA in healthy donors. Using immunoSEQ multiplex PCR, the repertoire was profiled, and TCRdb retains in-frame clones only, with some absent. The sample holds 150,000 to 200,000 clones, 70% to 80% seen once. The sequencing sample was made of PBMCs. These TCRs come from a woman aged 45-65 years in good health and CMV-seronegative. Both conserved end residues are part of each CDR3. A D gene is named only where the DNA matches it firmly. Only some rows state a clone size, as once, few, many or a class for expanded clones.

J gene: TRBJ1-5
D gene: TRBD1
V gene: TRBV2
clone size: .
CDR3 protein: CASSGTGGNQPQHF
CDR3 DNA: TGTGCCAGCAGTGGGACAGGGGGCAATCAGCCCCAGCATTTT

J gene: TRBJ1-4
D gene: TRBD1
V gene: TRBV19
clone size: .
CDR3 protein: CASSIAGTGGEKLFF
CDR3 DNA: TGTGCCAGTAGTATAGCTGGGACAGGGGGTGAAAAACTGTTTTTT

J gene: TRBJ1-6
D gene: TRBD1
V gene: TRBV10-3
clone size: .
CDR3 protein: CAISPGQTRSYNSPLHF
CDR3 DNA: TGTGCCATCAGTCCGGGACAGACTCGTTCCTATAATTCACCCCTCCACTTT

J gene: TRBJ1-5
D gene: .
V gene: TRBV25-1
clone size: .
CDR3 protein: CASSASAGGAPSNQPQHF
CDR3 DNA: TGTGCCAGCAGTGCATCGGCGGGGGGGGCCCCCTCCAATCAGCCCCAGCATTTT

J gene: TRBJ2-7
D gene: .
V gene: TRBV6-5
clone size: few
CDR3 protein: CASSYAETYEQYF
CDR3 DNA: TGTGCCAGCAGTTACGCAGAAACCTACGAGCAGTACTTC

J gene: TRBJ1-1
D gene: .
V gene: TRBV5-8
clone size: few
CDR3 protein: CASSFVDRNTEAFF
CDR3 DNA: TGTGCCAGCAGCTTCGTCGACAGGAACACTGAAGCTTTCTTT

J gene: TRBJ2-7
D gene: .
V gene: TRBV6-5
clone size: .
CDR3 protein: CASAQTRGEQYF
CDR3 DNA: TGTGCCAGCGCCCAAACTCGGGGCGAGCAGTACTTC

J gene: TRBJ1-2
D gene: .
V gene: TRBV2
clone size: few
CDR3 protein: CASSEQGPNYGYTF
CDR3 DNA: TGTGCCAGCAGTGAACAGGGGCCTAACTATGGCTACACCTTC

J gene: TRBJ2-6
D gene: .
V gene: TRBV5-1
clone size: .
CDR3 protein: CASSLVEGQLLSGANVLTF
CDR3 DNA: TGCGCCAGCAGCTTGGTGGAGGGACAGTTGCTCTCTGGGGCCAACGTCCTGACTTTC

J gene: TRBJ2-3
D gene: TRBD1
V gene: TRBV9
clone size: once
CDR3 protein: CASSSTGGTDTQYF
CDR3 DNA: TGTGCCAGCAGCTCAACAGGGGGAACAGATACGCAGTATTTT

J gene: TRBJ2-7
D gene: .
V gene: TRBV6-1
clone size: .
CDR3 protein: CASSEDPGSILYEQYF
CDR3 DNA: TGTGCCAGCAGTGAAGACCCGGGGTCCATACTCTACGAGCAGTACTTC

J gene: TRBJ1-2
D gene: .
V gene: TRBV6-5
clone size: .
CDR3 protein: CASSTGGFGYTF
CDR3 DNA: TGTGCCAGCAGTACTGGGGGCTTTGGCTACACCTTC

J gene: TRBJ2-5
D gene: .
V gene: TRBV7-7
clone size: .
CDR3 protein: CASSRRPGGQETQYF
CDR3 DNA: TGTGCTAGCAGCCGGAGACCCGGGGGCCAAGAGACCCAGTACTTC

J gene: TRBJ1-4
D gene: TRBD1
V gene: TRBV9
clone size: few
CDR3 protein: CASRRGQLATNEKLFF
CDR3 DNA: TGTGCCAGCAGGAGGGGACAGCTTGCAACTAATGAAAAACTGTTTTTT

J gene: TRBJ1-5
D gene: TRBD1
V gene: TRBV7-8
clone size: few
CDR3 protein: CASSLQGVNNQPQHF
CDR3 DNA: TGTGCCAGCAGCTTACAGGGGGTGAACAATCAGCCCCAGCATTTT

J gene: TRBJ1-2
D gene: TRBD1
V gene: TRBV18
clone size: .
CDR3 protein: CASSPDLGTDSGYTF
CDR3 DNA: TGTGCCAGCTCACCTGACCTTGGGACAGACAGCGGCTACACCTTC

J gene: TRBJ1-1
D gene: .
V gene: TRBV7-9
clone size: .
CDR3 protein: CASSLGKRGNTEAFF
CDR3 DNA: TGTGCCAGCAGCTTAGGAAAGCGGGGGAACACTGAAGCTTTCTTT

J gene: TRBJ2-5
D gene: TRBD2
V gene: TRBV5-6
clone size: .
CDR3 protein: CASSFGLAGGRQTQYF
CDR3 DNA: TGTGCCAGCAGCTTTGGACTAGCGGGAGGCCGGCAGACCCAGTACTTC